Sequencing of this T cell receptor (beta chain) was carried out in a study of preoperative IRX-2 immunotherapy in early breast cancer. V lost 3 bases to trimming and J lost 4 bases, with 16 bases between them. The CDR3 length is 14 residues. Germline V CDR1 and CDR2: GTSNPN, SVGIG (reference sequence). Treatment here: preoperative locoregional IRX-2 cytokine immunotherapy. TCRdb's copy holds only in-frame clones and misses some; the assay was immunoSEQ multiplex PCR. The table includes approximately 26,000 clones, more than 65% detected once. This sequence was found in a human donor with breast cancer. The V call is TRBV30, the J call TRBJ2-7, with D tentatively TRBD1 or TRBD2 (6 bases each). The sample was lymph node tissue, taken before IRX-2 immunotherapy. The CDR3 DNA reads as TGTGCCTGGAGCCGGGATGGGGGGCCGTACGAGCAGTACTTC. The encoded protein is CAWSRDGGPYEQYF. The whole variable domain, remainder taken from reference TRBV30 and TRBJ2-7, is SQTIHQWPATLVQPVGSPLSLECTVEGTSNPNLYWYRQAAGRGLQLLFYSVGIGQISSEVPQNLSASRPQDRQFILSSKKLLLSDSGFYLCAWSRDGGPYEQYFGPGTRLTVT.